The T cell receptor beta chain under discussion was sequenced for a study of radiotherapy plus CTLA-4 blockade in lung cancer. Study-level information: Objective responses emerged in about 20% of patients, and around 29% attained disease control.

The ends were cut back, 1 base at V and 8 bases at J, with 11 bases in the middle. The CDR3 contains 13 residues. Looked up from germline, CDR1 is SGHDT and CDR2 is YYEEEE. Worth noting for this clone: Its antigen is undetermined.

Produced via immunoSEQ multiplex PCR; TCRdb's table is partial and in-frame only. The repertoire holds tens of thousands of clones, with less than 85% as singletons. Treatment of patients with chemo-refractory metastatic non-small-cell lung cancer consisted of focal radiation plus CTLA-4 blockade with ipilimumab. Study-wide results and caveats: Clones derived from tumor TCRs expanded in blood after radiotherapy plus ipilimumab.

The V call is TRBV5-6, the J call TRBJ2-3; tentative D call: TRBD1 (5 bases). This TCR derives from a human donor with non-small cell lung cancer whose response to radiotherapy plus ipilimumab could not be evaluated. Some clones in this sample may be carry-over from other donors' samples. The sequencing used peripheral blood, collected from a patient treated with radiotherapy plus ipilimumab. In DNA form, the CDR3 reads TGTGCCAGCAGCTTGAGAGACAGATTTACGCAGTATTTT. Translating gives CASSLRDRFTQYF.